A selection of T cell receptor beta chains follows, all from one sample in a study of graft-versus-host responses after intestinal transplantation. The antigens for these receptors are not known. Clones were sequenced by immunoSEQ multiplex PCR, and TCRdb holds only the in-frame ones, with some missing. Of approximately 81,000 clones in the sample, more than 75% were seen once. Sequences were derived from unstimulated CD8+ T cells sorted from spleen or lymph node cells, sampled before transplant. Source of these receptors: a human donor who was the organ donor for an intestinal transplant. Each CDR3 is given with its conserved first and last residue. Fields, in order: V gene, CDR3 length, CDR3 protein.

V gene: TRBV15; CDR3 length: 13; CDR3 protein: CATSRIAGNTIYF
V gene: TRBV18; CDR3 length: 14; CDR3 protein: CASSPVTEPYEQYF
V gene: TRBV28; CDR3 length: 11; CDR3 protein: CASSLNPTQYF
V gene: TRBV7-9; CDR3 length: 13; CDR3 protein: CASSDRVDETQYF
V gene: TRBV2; CDR3 length: 15; CDR3 protein: CASSAWTGANYGYTF
V gene: TRBV25-1; CDR3 length: 11; CDR3 protein: CASIAGAEAFF
V gene: TRBV4-2; CDR3 length: 15; CDR3 protein: CASSQPGIHTDTQYF
V gene: TRBV29-1; CDR3 length: 16; CDR3 protein: CSVWVGGGLGSYEQYF
V gene: TRBV28; CDR3 length: 15; CDR3 protein: CASSFGGAHTGELFF
V gene: TRBV7-6; CDR3 length: 14; CDR3 protein: CASSLGTGSYEQYF
V gene: TRBV7-3; CDR3 length: 15; CDR3 protein: CASSTRVDGTDTQYF
V gene: TRBV6-1; CDR3 length: 9; CDR3 protein: CASSDSKFF
V gene: TRBV28; CDR3 length: 14; CDR3 protein: CASIRGTSRDEQYF
V gene: TRBV7-3; CDR3 length: 15; CDR3 protein: CASSLTGMLSGELFF
V gene: TRBV5-4; CDR3 length: 17; CDR3 protein: CASSLARTGRDTDTQYF
V gene: TRBV27; CDR3 length: 13; CDR3 protein: CASSLALGAEAFF
V gene: TRBV2; CDR3 length: 10; CDR3 protein: CASLSYEQYF
V gene: TRBV19; CDR3 length: 15; CDR3 protein: CASSRGVRGTGELFF
V gene: TRBV7-9; CDR3 length: 14; CDR3 protein: CASSERAYTGELFF
V gene: TRBV10-1; CDR3 length: 16; CDR3 protein: CASSETTQTSPDTQYF
V gene: TRBV15; CDR3 length: 14; CDR3 protein: CATSRSRGNTEAFF
V gene: TRBV19; CDR3 length: 14; CDR3 protein: CASSITSNSYEQYF
V gene: TRBV19; CDR3 length: 13; CDR3 protein: CASSMGGTDTQYF
V gene: TRBV5-1; CDR3 length: 15; CDR3 protein: CASSSMVAEIETQYF
V gene: TRBV20-1; CDR3 length: 11; CDR3 protein: CSAPSGVWEYF
V gene: TRBV27; CDR3 length: 13; CDR3 protein: CASSLQGGVEQYF
V gene: TRBV7-2; CDR3 length: 13; CDR3 protein: CASSPGREQEAFF
V gene: TRBV7-9; CDR3 length: 12; CDR3 protein: CASSLAASGYTF
V gene: TRBV28; CDR3 length: 14; CDR3 protein: CASGATDFNTEAFF
V gene: TRBV6-6; CDR3 length: 14; CDR3 protein: CASSIRDTSYEQYF
V gene: TRBV10-2; CDR3 length: 15; CDR3 protein: CASSESLGFYNEQFF
V gene: TRBV28; CDR3 length: 17; CDR3 protein: CASSRQAGGGEDSPLHF
V gene: TRBV6-1; CDR3 length: 13; CDR3 protein: CASSEAGIYGYTF
V gene: TRBV27; CDR3 length: 11; CDR3 protein: CASSSYYEQYF
V gene: TRBV7-3; CDR3 length: 16; CDR3 protein: CASSLTLQFGHYGYTF
V gene: TRBV9; CDR3 length: 14; CDR3 protein: CASSVGGGNQPQHF
V gene: TRBV25-1; CDR3 length: 14; CDR3 protein: CASSGHERDGELFF
V gene: TRBV9; CDR3 length: 14; CDR3 protein: CASSVHGSNQPQHF
V gene: TRBV6-1; CDR3 length: 14; CDR3 protein: CASRPGTFNEKLFF
V gene: TRBV7-4; CDR3 length: 13; CDR3 protein: CASKGPSGNTIYF
V gene: TRBV9; CDR3 length: 15; CDR3 protein: CASSVGGGAYNEQFF
V gene: TRBV7-9; CDR3 length: 13; CDR3 protein: CASSFVGLAEQYF
V gene: TRBV2; CDR3 length: 14; CDR3 protein: CASDKGRAVTEAFF
V gene: TRBV4-2; CDR3 length: 14; CDR3 protein: CASSRGFLNTEAFF
V gene: TRBV6-5; CDR3 length: 14; CDR3 protein: CASSYFVKGTPLHF
V gene: TRBV30; CDR3 length: 13; CDR3 protein: CAWSALRTEKLFF
V gene: TRBV13; CDR3 length: 15; CDR3 protein: CASSLEGGQSDEQFF
V gene: TRBV28; CDR3 length: 16; CDR3 protein: CASSLFYREDTGELFF
V gene: TRBV11-2; CDR3 length: 16; CDR3 protein: CASSLGYLPLNTEAFF
V gene: TRBV2; CDR3 length: 14; CDR3 protein: CARTTGGSYNEQFF
V gene: TRBV6-1; CDR3 length: 14; CDR3 protein: CASSEPGSSEKLFF
V gene: TRBV7-9; CDR3 length: 15; CDR3 protein: CASSSTRTGEVGYTF
V gene: TRBV2; CDR3 length: 14; CDR3 protein: CATPRPSSYNEQFF
V gene: TRBV7-9; CDR3 length: 16; CDR3 protein: CASSFPGGGVDNEQFF
V gene: TRBV11-2; CDR3 length: 12; CDR3 protein: CASSLDFEKLFF
V gene: TRBV6-5; CDR3 length: 14; CDR3 protein: CASSEGTGDNEQFF
V gene: TRBV7-3; CDR3 length: 13; CDR3 protein: CASSLTGQGEAFF
V gene: TRBV7-6; CDR3 length: 14; CDR3 protein: CASSLRQGSKKQYF
V gene: TRBV14; CDR3 length: 15; CDR3 protein: CASSHQTDRNEKLFF
V gene: TRBV9; CDR3 length: 15; CDR3 protein: CASSGTGFYLGGLTF